Sequencing of this T cell receptor beta chain was carried out in a study of CD8 T cells in Susac syndrome (dated by TCRdb to about 2019). Looking at the study overall: Of the Susac syndrome patients who were sequenced, fewer than ten were in clinical remission while more than five had clinically active disease. Susac syndrome patients were therapy-naive, on corticosteroids (some also receiving IVIg), or on IVIg alone at blood withdrawal. The study used repertoire sequencing to test whether antigen drove CD8+ T cell activation and differentiation in Susac syndrome.

This clonotype came up once. The antigen it recognizes is unknown. Per-nucleotide qualities are absent, and no much larger clonotype sits a single base away. Resting on one read, the evidence is weak. Peripheral blood CD8+ and CD4+ T cells from healthy donors, Susac syndrome patients and multiple sclerosis patients were profiled by high-throughput TCR beta sequencing. Recently defined diagnostic criteria for definite or probable disease were met by the Susac syndrome patients. CD8+ TEMRA cells were enriched by FACS, while bulk CD8+ and CD4+ T cells were purified by magnetic negative isolation. Blood was collected in EDTA tubes and processed within 24 hours, with PBMCs isolated through density gradient centrifugation. PBMCs intended for TCR sequencing were cryopreserved in liquid nitrogen and thawed later in a water bath at 37 degrees C. The sorted or isolated CD4+, CD8+ and CD8+ TEMRA cells reached a purity of at least 90%.

What the study reported, not specific to this receptor: In the CD4+ T cell repertoire of Susac syndrome patients, clonal expansion was not detected. The study acknowledged that relatively few individuals were included in the TCR sequencing and HLA analysis.

Taken from cysteine to phenylalanine, the CDR3 has 16 residues. The kept DNA is CDR3 alone, 48 bases in frame from the first base. CDR1 and CDR2 (SGHTS, YDEGEE) derive from the germline V gene. V is trimmed back by 2 bases and J by 1 base, and the junction contains 5 bases that no gene match accounts for. RNA was extracted with the RNeasy kit and roughly 0.45 to 1 ug was reverse transcribed using random hexamers. The immunoSEQ multiplex PCR assay, covering 54 Vbeta and 13 Jbeta segments, was used to amplify TCR beta CDR3 regions. Bias from PCR amplification was corrected by using a synthetic template baseline for primer optimization and for computational correction. Under the source paper's analysis protocol: Reads were annotated to V, D and J genes according to IMGT and were analyzed with immunoSEQ Analyzer, with only productive sequences retained. Clonality was computed as one minus Shannon entropy normalized by log2 of the number of productive unique sequences. For each patient and control, public and private clones were evaluated within the 100 most prevalent clones. A clone was defined as Susac-specific if it was absent from the healthy and MS cohorts, from some 1,100 published viral clones and from other ImmuneACCESS disease sequences. TCRdb cleaned the public reads at Q25 with fastp, built clones with MiXCR and kept in-frame beta chains. Rows with one shared CDR3 protein collapse into an entry with the most common genes and DNA. TCRdb's processing, not the authors' own work, is the source of the V and J calls. This sample has about 94,000 distinct CDR3 sequences in its table, and roughly 94% of those were observed once. The ten largest clones represent more than 0.3% of the sample.

The sample was CD4+ T cells from PBMCs. The source is a human donor with Susac syndrome. The V and J segments used are TRBV5-8 and TRBJ1-5, with TRBD1 identical over 8 junction bases. At the DNA level, the sequence is TGTGCCAGCAGCTTTAGACAGGGGACAAGCAATCAGCCCCAGCATTTT. The encoded protein is CASSFRQGTSNQPQHF.